Shown below are 21 T cell receptor beta chains from a single sample sequenced in a study of beta chain features in type 1 diabetes. Their antigens are not known. Study outcomes and limitations: When Type 1 diabetes patients were examined, their TCRB CDR3s proved moderately but significantly shorter in all four CD4+ subsets.

Isolated RNA was reverse transcribed in full, so expressed TCRB transcripts were sequenced. The repertoire was sequenced with immunoSEQ multiplex PCR; TCRdb's copy has only in-frame clones and lacks some. Of about 160,000 clones detected, around 8.4% appear once; the ten largest clones hold around 0.5%. Sequencing was carried out using central memory CD4+ T cells from blood. These receptor sequences come from a young woman with type 1 diabetes.

V gene TRBV11-3 combines with J gene TRBJ2-2, with D unclear. The CDR3 sequence is 13 residues long. Trimming took 5 bases from V and 7 from J, leaving 11 bases between them. The germline CDR1 and CDR2 sequences are SGHNT and YENEEA. The DNA of the CDR3 is TGTGCCAGCAGCACCCTCTATGACGGGGAGCTGTTTTTT. Translating it yields CASSTLYDGELFF.

This clone was picked up a small number of times. CDR3 DNA sequence: TGCGCCAGCAGCCCACCCGGGACAGGGAACGATTACACCTTC. Its protein product is CASSPPGTGNDYTF. The V and J genes are TRBV5-1 and TRBJ1-2, with 9 bases matching TRBD1. The CDR3 runs to 14 residues. CDR1 SGHRS and CDR2 YFSETQ come from the germline V gene. J lost 11 bases, V lost 4 bases, and 12 bases had no gene match.

This clone occurred a few times. The chain joins TRBV30 to TRBJ1-2; a possible D gene is TRBD1 (5 bases). CDR3 length: 13 residues. Trimming shortened V by 8 bases and J by 2 bases, and 15 bases separated the two germline ends. The V gene's germline CDR1 is GTSNPN and CDR2 SVGIG (reference sequence). CDR3 DNA: TGTGCCGCCAACCCAGGGAACAACTATGGCTACACCTTC. Its translation: CAANPGNNYGYTF.

The V call is TRBV7-2, the J call TRBJ2-1, with TRBD2 identical over 15 bases. Germline CDR1 is SGHTA and CDR2 is FQGNSA. This CDR3 has 15 residues. V was clipped by 5 bases and J by 9 bases; unmatched bases: 5. CDR3 in DNA: TGTGCCAGCAGCGGGACTAGCGGGAGGATCATTGAGCAGTTCTTC. This gives the protein CASSGTSGRIIEQFF.

The gene calls are TRBV5-5 and TRBJ2-7; 7 nucleotides line up with TRBD1. Losses at the gene ends were 5 bases for V and 0 bases for J; bases not matched to a gene: 8. Germline V CDR1 and CDR2: SGHKS, YYEKEE (reference sequence). The CDR3 length is 15 residues. The CDR3 sequence: CASRPPGQISYEQYF. CDR3 in DNA: TGTGCCAGCAGGCCACCGGGACAGATCTCCTACGAGCAGTACTTC.

This clone was seen more than once but under ten times. The genes are TRBV6-5 and TRBJ2-7; the match to TRBD2 covers 13 bases. The CDR3 is made up of 14 amino acids. Germline V gives CDR1 MNHEY, CDR2 SVGAGI. The V gene end was trimmed by 5 bases and the J gene end by 6 bases; junction bases not matched to a gene: 4. The CDR3 here is CASSTSGGAFEQYF. The CDR3 DNA follows: TGTGCCAGCAGTACTAGCGGGGGGGCCTTCGAGCAGTACTTC.

This clone has just a few counts. The chain employs TRBV28 and TRBJ1-1; 7 bases match TRBD1. Germline CDR1 is MDHEN and CDR2 is SYDVKM. This CDR3 has 13 amino acids. The junction had 8 bases not matched to a gene; V was cut back by 8 bases and J by 5 bases. In nucleotides, the CDR3 is TGTGCCAGCGCAGGGGGGCGGGAAACTGAAGCTTTCTTT. Amino acids: CASAGGRETEAFF.

The chain has TRBV5-6 and TRBJ1-1; D is possibly TRBD1 (6 bases). The V and J ends lost 0 bases and 1 base respectively, with 13 bases between them. Germline V CDR1 and CDR2: SGHDT, YYEEEE. The CDR3 has 16 residues. The CDR3 DNA follows: TGTGCCAGCAGCTTGGACGGGACAACCAAGAACACTGAAGCTTTCTTT. Residues: CASSLDGTTKNTEAFF.

The chain employs TRBV11-1 and TRBJ2-1, with D perhaps TRBD2 (6 bases). The V gene's germline CDR1 is SGHAT and CDR2 FQDESV (reference sequence). The CDR3 loop spans 16 amino acids. With 1 base removed from V and 0 bases from J, the gap between germline ends came to 10 bases. The CDR3 bases are TGTGCCAGCAGCTTAGGGAAGCGGGCCTCCTACAATGAGCAGTTCTTC. Its translation is CASSLGKRASYNEQFF.

The chain joins TRBV5-1 to TRBJ2-3; tentative D call: TRBD2 (6 bases). Trimming took 0 bases from V and 4 from J, leaving 12 bases between them. The CDR3 covers 15 residues. CDR1 is SGHRS, CDR2 YFSETQ, per germline. CDR3 sequence reads: CASSLASGGPDTQYF. The CDR3 DNA is TGCGCCAGCAGCTTGGCGTCTGGAGGGCCAGATACGCAGTATTTT.

This clone was found once. The J gene is TRBJ1-2, the V gene TRBV14; 8 bases are a match to TRBD1. After removal of 4 bases from V and 1 base from J, the junction contained 11 bases not matched to a gene. This CDR3 contains 17 residues. The germline V gene has CDR1 SGHDN and CDR2 FVKESK. CDR3 loop: CASSRFVGQGHNYGYTF. The CDR3 DNA sequence: TGTGCCAGCAGCCGCTTTGTCGGACAGGGACATAACTATGGCTACACCTTC.

In this sample, this clone turned up a few times. The chain couples TRBV7-2 to TRBJ1-2, with unresolved D. This CDR3 is built from 13 residues. CDR1 SGHTA and CDR2 FQGNSA come from the germline V gene. Deletions cut 2 bases from V and 5 bases from J, with 9 bases between. CDR3 bases: TGTGCCAGCAGCTTAACAGCGGATTATGGCTACACCTTC. Its protein product is CASSLTADYGYTF. Full variable domain (rest looked up from reference TRBV7-2 and TRBJ1-2): GAGVSQSPSNKVTEKGKDVELRCDPISGHTALYWYRQSLGQGLEFLIYFQGNSAPDKSGLPSDRFSAERTGGSVSTLTIQRTQQEDSAVYLCASSLTADYGYTFGSGTRLTVV.

This clone has just a few counts. This chain uses TRBV28 with TRBJ2-7; perhaps TRBD1 as D (5 bases). This CDR3 has 16 amino acids. Trimming stripped 1 base from V and 0 bases from J, with 13 bases between. Germline assignment: CDR1 MDHEN and CDR2 SYDVKM. Written as DNA, the CDR3 is TGTGCCAGCAGTTTATACAGGTTAGACAACTCCTACGAGCAGTACTTC. Amino acids: CASSLYRLDNSYEQYF.

This clone was counted only a few times. This sequence joins TRBV6-4 and TRBJ1-5; no reliable D call. Trimming took off 6 bases at V and 5 bases at J, with 14 bases between the two ends. Per germline, CDR1 MRHNA and CDR2 SNTAGT. This CDR3 contains 14 residues. The CDR3 DNA follows: TGTGCCAGCAGACTAAAACGGGAGTATCAGCCCCAGCATTTT. It yields the protein CASRLKREYQPQHF.

This clone came up a few times. The V gene is TRBV29-1, the J gene TRBJ2-1, with D hard to call. Between the trimmed V and J ends, which lost 4 bases and 0 bases, there was a span of 10 bases. From germline, CDR1 is SQVTM and CDR2 ANQGSEA. The CDR3 is 14 amino acids. The CDR3 region is CSVVRDGSYNEQFF. In DNA form, the CDR3 reads TGCAGCGTTGTCCGCGATGGCTCCTACAATGAGCAGTTCTTC.

This clone was seen more than once but under ten times. The chain is built from TRBV18 and TRBJ2-5; D might be TRBD2 (6 bases). The V gene's germline CDR1 is KGHSH and CDR2 LQKENI. CDR3 length: 15 amino acids. Trimming removed 3 bases at V and 7 bases at J, with 18 bases between. CDR3: CASSPEWSGQGTQYF. The CDR3 DNA reads as TGTGCCAGCTCACCCGAGTGGAGCGGGCAGGGGACCCAGTACTTC. The full variable domain, in which reference TRBV18 and TRBJ2-5 provide the parts outside the CDR3, is NAGVMQNPRHLVRRRGQEARLRCSPMKGHSHVYWYRQLPEEGLKFMVYLQKENIIDESGMPKERFSAEFPKEGPSILRIQQVVRGDSAAYFCASSPEWSGQGTQYFGPGTRLLVL.

This clone has just a few counts. This chain joins TRBV4-2 and TRBJ2-1, with TRBD1 matching over 9 bases. The germline gives CDR1 LGHNA, CDR2 YNFKEQ. The J segment lost 7 bases and the V segment lost 4 bases, leaving 8 bases of the junction unmatched. The CDR3 runs to 15 residues. The CDR3 sequence is CASSPQGAQGNEQFF. CDR3 coding DNA: TGTGCCAGCAGCCCACAGGGGGCCCAAGGGAATGAGCAGTTCTTC.

This clone occurred a few times. CDR3 coding DNA: TGTGCCAGCAGCTTAAGGTTTGGGGGGGGCGGCCACAATGAGCAGTTCTTC. Translating gives CASSLRFGGGGHNEQFF. The gene calls are TRBV7-6 and TRBJ2-1; maybe TRBD2 (7 bases). Germline V gives CDR1 SGHVS, CDR2 FNYEAQ. There are 17 residues in the CDR3. V was pared by 2 bases and J by 5 bases, with 19 bases between.

The rearrangement joins TRBV18 to TRBJ1-2, with a tentative D call TRBD1 (6 bases). The germline V and J ends were trimmed by 6 bases and 6 bases, with 20 bases remaining between them. This CDR3 region has 15 residues. Germline V CDR1 and CDR2: KGHSH, LQKENI. The CDR3 spells CASSFTVQGRDGYTF. The CDR3 DNA reads as TGTGCCAGCTCCTTCACAGTACAGGGACGGGATGGCTACACCTTC.

In this sample, this clone turned up a few times. The chain has TRBV25-1 and TRBJ2-5, with D tentatively TRBD2 (5 bases). V gave up 6 bases and J gave up 5 bases, with 13 bases separating them. CDR1 MGHDK and CDR2 SYGVNS come from the germline V gene. This CDR3 region has 13 residues. CDR3 coding DNA: TGTGCCAGCAGCCTCCTCGGGGTGGAGACCCAGTACTTC. It translates to CASSLLGVETQYF. Full variable domain (missing parts from reference TRBV25-1 and TRBJ2-5): EADIYQTPRYLVIGTGKKITLECSQTMGHDKMYWYQQDPGMELHLIHYSYGVNSTEKGDLSSESTVSRIRTEHFPLTLESARPSHTSQYLCASSLLGVETQYFGPGTRLLVL.

The chain recombines TRBV9 with TRBJ2-1; TRBD1 agrees at 9 bases. Germline V gene lookup returns CDR1 SGDLS and CDR2 YYNGEE. The CDR3 has 17 residues. The V gene end was trimmed by 3 bases and the J gene end by 0 bases; junction bases not matched to a gene: 7. The CDR3 here is CASSGRGQGNSYNEQFF. As DNA, the CDR3 is TGTGCCAGCAGCGGCCGGGGACAGGGTAACTCCTACAATGAGCAGTTCTTC.